This TCR beta chain derives from a study of T cell repertoires in cytomegalovirus infection. Concerning this clonotype: Its target is not known.

TCRdb re-analysed the reads in MiXCR, keeping a single row per CDR3 protein. The profile shows hundreds of thousands of distinct CDR3 sequences, roughly 28% of them singletons. J gave up 10 bases and V 1 base, and 9 bases lay outside the gene matches. The CDR3 sequence is 17 residues long. Germline CDR1 is MRHNA and CDR2 is SNTAGT. The V call is TRBV6-4, the J call TRBJ2-1; 14 nucleotides align to TRBD2. Sequencing was performed on cultured PBMCs, taken from culture after CMV antigen stimulation. This receptor was identified in a human donor in good health (CMV status not recorded). Some clones in this sample may be carry-over from other donors' samples. The CDR3 reads CASSDLPGTSGRIEQFF. The CDR3 bases are TGTGCCAGCAGTGACTTGCCTGGGACTAGCGGGAGAATAGAGCAGTTCTTC.